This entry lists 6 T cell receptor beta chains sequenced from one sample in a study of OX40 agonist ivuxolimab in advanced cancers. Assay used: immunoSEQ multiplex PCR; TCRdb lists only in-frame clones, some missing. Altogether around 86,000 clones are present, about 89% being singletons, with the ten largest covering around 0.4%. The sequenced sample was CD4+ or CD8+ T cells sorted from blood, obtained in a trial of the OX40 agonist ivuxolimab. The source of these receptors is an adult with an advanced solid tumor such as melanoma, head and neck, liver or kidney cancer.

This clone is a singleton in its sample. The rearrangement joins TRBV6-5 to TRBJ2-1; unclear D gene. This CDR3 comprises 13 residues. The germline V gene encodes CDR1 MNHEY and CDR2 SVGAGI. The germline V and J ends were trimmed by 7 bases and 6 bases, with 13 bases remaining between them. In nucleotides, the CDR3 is TGTGCCAGCAACGGTTACAACCTCAATGAGCAGTTCTTC. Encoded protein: CASNGYNLNEQFF.

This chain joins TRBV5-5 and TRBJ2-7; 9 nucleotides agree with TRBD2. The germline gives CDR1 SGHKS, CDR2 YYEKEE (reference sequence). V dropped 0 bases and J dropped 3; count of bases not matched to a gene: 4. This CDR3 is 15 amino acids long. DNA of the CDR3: TGTGCCAGCAGCTTGGCTGGCGGGAGGGACTACGAGCAGTACTTC. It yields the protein CASSLAGGRDYEQYF.

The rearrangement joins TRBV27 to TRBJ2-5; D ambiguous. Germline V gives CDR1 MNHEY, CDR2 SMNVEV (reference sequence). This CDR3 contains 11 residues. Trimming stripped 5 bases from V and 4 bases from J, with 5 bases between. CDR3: CASSAGETQYF. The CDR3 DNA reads TGTGCCAGCAGTGCAGGAGAGACCCAGTACTTC.

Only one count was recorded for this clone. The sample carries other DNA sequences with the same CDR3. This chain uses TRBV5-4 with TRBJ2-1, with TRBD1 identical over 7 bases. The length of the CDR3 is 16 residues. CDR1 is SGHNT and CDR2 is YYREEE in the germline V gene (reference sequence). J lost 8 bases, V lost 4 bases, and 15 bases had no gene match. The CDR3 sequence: CASSGWYQAGGYEQFF. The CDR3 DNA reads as TGTGCCAGCAGCGGGTGGTACCAGGCAGGGGGTTATGAGCAGTTCTTC.

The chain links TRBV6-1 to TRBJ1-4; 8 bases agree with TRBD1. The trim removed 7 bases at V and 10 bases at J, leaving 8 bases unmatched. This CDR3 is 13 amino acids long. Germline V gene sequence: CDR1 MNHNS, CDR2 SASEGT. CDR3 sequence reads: CASNGQGGVKLFF. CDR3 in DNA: TGTGCCAGCAATGGACAGGGTGGGGTAAAACTGTTTTTT.

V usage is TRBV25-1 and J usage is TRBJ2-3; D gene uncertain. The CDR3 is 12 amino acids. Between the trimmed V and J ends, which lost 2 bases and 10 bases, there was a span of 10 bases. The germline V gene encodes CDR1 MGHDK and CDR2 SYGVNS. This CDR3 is CASSEIRVAQYF. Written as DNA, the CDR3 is TGTGCCAGCAGTGAAATAAGGGTAGCGCAGTATTTT.